This T cell receptor beta chain was obtained from a study of blood T cell repertoires in COVID-19. V dropped 3 bases and J dropped 0; count of bases not matched to a gene: 8. The germline V gene has CDR1 LNHDA and CDR2 SQIVND (reference sequence). The CDR3 runs 17 residues. In the study's own analysis: Cell counts per sample came from amplifying reference gene primers. The assay was immunoSEQ multiplex PCR, and TCRdb's table has in-frame clones only and misses some. V and J calls and clone size are those listed in that table; D and trimming were worked out from the DNA. The sample includes more than 150,000 clones, roughly four fifths of them seen just once.

Sequenced sample: peripheral blood. This chain joins TRBV19 and TRBJ2-1; 7 bases are shared with TRBD2. The clonotype originates from a woman of 80 years or more with COVID-19, enrolled during active disease. The CDR3 region is CASSIHLTSDSYNEQFF. CDR3 sequence (DNA): TGTGCCAGTAGTATCCACCTTACTAGCGACTCCTACAATGAGCAGTTCTTC.